The sequence of this TCR beta chain was determined in a study of blood T cell repertoires in COVID-19. Using immunoSEQ multiplex PCR, the repertoire was profiled, and TCRdb retains in-frame clones only, with some absent. The sample includes more than 150,000 clones, around 90% of them seen just once. The CDR3 extends over 14 amino acids. Per the germline V gene, CDR1 is MGHDK and CDR2 is SYGVNS. Trimming took off 4 bases at V and 1 base at J, with 10 bases between the two ends. The source material was peripheral blood. The V and J genes are TRBV25-1 and TRBJ1-2, with no clear D. This TCR came from a man aged 55 to 70 with acute or convalescent COVID-19. The CDR3 protein is CASSAPFFNYGYTF. In DNA, the CDR3 is TGTGCCAGCAGTGCCCCGTTTTTTAACTATGGCTACACCTTC.